Listed here is a single TCR beta chain. What it binds is unknown. The donors were members of the roughly 120-subject validation cohort (separate from the roughly 700-subject first cohort). The sample is drawn from a study of cytomegalovirus exposure and HLA in healthy donors. Background on the study: A later analysis reported the roughly 130 validation repertoires used the same platform as the 550 to 700 first-cohort repertoires.

Study observations and caveats: According to a subsequent analysis, TCR clusters identified in the first cohort showed a tendency to co-occur across the approximately 120 validation repertoires. Altogether, around 160 TCR beta chains were recorded as cytomegalovirus-associated.

The CDR3 is 14 amino acids. Trimming took off 4 bases at V and 2 bases at J, with 12 bases between the two ends. Germline CDR1 SGHNT, CDR2 YYREEE (reference sequence). Data came from immunoSEQ multiplex PCR; TCRdb stores just in-frame clones and leaves some out. Among approximately 100,000 clones listed, roughly 85% were seen once. V gene TRBV5-4 combines with J gene TRBJ2-5; perhaps TRBD2 as D (5 bases). Source material: PBMCs. The sequence was obtained from a woman in her twenties or thirties in good health and CMV-seronegative. CDR3 loop: CASSRAPGQETQYF. In DNA, the CDR3 is TGTGCCAGCAGCCGAGCTCCGGGACAAGAGACCCAGTACTTC. Full variable domain (missing parts from reference TRBV5-4 and TRBJ2-5): ETGVTQSPTHLIKTRGQQVTLRCSSQSGHNTVSWYQQALGQGPQFIFQYYREEENGRGNFPPRFSGLQFPNYSSELNVNALELDDSALYLCASSRAPGQETQYFGPGTRLLVL.